Given below is one T cell receptor (beta chain) in context. This sample was taken from a study of T cells in Graves' hyperthyroidism and ophthalmopathy. The germline V and J ends were trimmed by 5 bases and 2 bases, with 15 bases remaining between them. CDR3 length: 14 amino acids. Germline V gene sequence: CDR1 DFQATT, CDR2 SNEGSKA (reference sequence). It was RNA transcripts that yielded the amplified TCR beta CDR3 regions. A set of HTBI primers served as the primers for a first-round RT-PCR of the TCR CDR3. A single record per CDR3 protein comes from TCRdb applying MiXCR to the multiplex PCR reads. Among approximately 400,000 distinct CDR3 sequences listed, 19% were seen once. It was 8 to 10 ml of fresh peripheral blood that supplied the PBMCs.

This chain uses TRBV20-1 with TRBJ2-5, with D unresolved. Sequencing input: blood. This TCR came from a woman aged 18-35 years with Graves' hyperthyroidism. The CDR3 protein is CSAPSGLLQETQYF. The CDR3 nucleotides read TGCAGTGCTCCCTCCGGGCTACTACAAGAGACCCAGTACTTC.